The text below deals with one TCR beta chain. Its antigen is not identified. Building the TCR beta libraries relied on iRepertoire HTBI primers, and CDR3 regions underwent Arm-PCR. TCRdb used MiXCR to reprocess the multiplex PCR reads, holding one entry per CDR3 protein. The repertoire holds 500,000 or so distinct CDR3 sequences, with 15% to 20% as singletons. Time point specified: newly diagnosed GD, antithyroid drugs for less than 3 months. After RNA was extracted from PBMCs, the TCR library was made from it. Patients came from an endocrinology department in Xi'an, China. This record belongs to a study of regulatory T cells in long-lasting Graves disease. Study-level findings and limits: Those with persistent Graves' had less TCR diversity than newly diagnosed patients. Clonotypes that were public and shared totalled a few thousand in persistent patients versus approximately 970 in new patients.

Trimming cost V 3 bases and J 5 bases, with 17 bases left between them. Germline V CDR1 and CDR2: SGDLS, YYNGEE. The CDR3 spans 15 residues. These data were likewise used in another study, on T cells in Graves' hyperthyroidism and ophthalmopathy. That study reports: Hyperthyroidism had been newly diagnosed in patients aged 18 to 65, and its duration was under 2 months.

The source is a woman aged 35-65 years with Graves disease. This chain links TRBV9 with TRBJ1-1, with a possible D match to TRBD1 (5 bases). Material: peripheral blood mononuclear cells (PBMCs), obtained at new diagnosis, from a patient treated with antithyroid drugs. This CDR3 is CASSAGGGLGTEAFF. As DNA, the CDR3 is TGTGCCAGCAGCGCCGGTGGGGGGTTGGGGACTGAAGCTTTCTTT.